These T cell receptor beta chains were read from a single sample in a study of blood T cell repertoires in COVID-19. Assay: immunoSEQ multiplex PCR; the TCRdb copy retains only in-frame clones and omits some. The sample holds 300,000 to 450,000 clones, around 87% seen once. The sample was PBMCs or T cells enriched from blood (not recorded which). These receptors were obtained from a man in his forties or fifties in a cohort exposed to, infected with or recovered from COVID-19 (not recorded which). Each CDR3 is given with its conserved first and last residue. A D gene is named only where the DNA matches it firmly. Some rows have no size entry. The others give once, few or many, or a class for an expanded clone.

J gene	clone size	V gene	D gene	CDR3 protein	CDR3 DNA
TRBJ2-7	few	TRBV18	TRBD1	CASSPKDRVEQYF	TGTGCCAGCTCACCAAAGGACAGGGTCGAGCAGTACTTC
TRBJ1-2	.	TRBV19	.	CASSRVFYGYTF	TGTGCCAGTAGCAGGGTGTTTTATGGCTACACCTTC
TRBJ2-7	once	TRBV3-1/TRBV3-2	TRBD2	CASSPSGLAGVHEQYF	TGTGCCAGCAGCCCCTCGGGTCTAGCGGGAGTCCACGAGCAGTACTTC
TRBJ2-7	.	TRBV9	TRBD2	CASSVLRREASAYEQYF	TGTGCCAGCAGCGTCCTCAGGCGGGAGGCCTCTGCCTACGAGCAGTACTTC
TRBJ2-1	.	TRBV6-5	.	CASRSETEQFF	TGTGCCAGCAGAAGCGAAACTGAGCAGTTCTTC
TRBJ1-4	.	TRBV3-1/TRBV3-2	TRBD1	CASSQGDRGNEKLFF	TGTGCCAGCAGCCAAGGGGACAGGGGTAATGAAAAACTGTTTTTT
TRBJ2-1	.	TRBV7-3	TRBD1	CASSLRAGTGYNEQFF	TGTGCCAGCAGCTTAAGGGCGGGGACAGGGTACAATGAGCAGTTCTTC
TRBJ2-7	.	TRBV9	TRBD2	CASSVEASGRTYEQYF	TGTGCCAGCAGCGTAGAGGCGAGCGGGAGGACCTACGAGCAGTACTTC
TRBJ2-1	.	TRBV6-5	TRBD2	CASSLGLAGEYNEQFF	TGTGCCAGCAGTTTGGGACTAGCGGGAGAGTACAATGAGCAGTTCTTC
TRBJ2-1	.	TRBV3-1/TRBV3-2	.	CASSQPRGSLSYNEQFF	TGTGCCAGCAGCCAACCTCGGGGGTCTCTCTCCTACAATGAGCAGTTCTTC
TRBJ2-1	.	TRBV10-1	TRBD2	CASSELTSGRWDEQFF	TGCGCCAGCAGTGAGCTGACTAGCGGGAGGTGGGATGAGCAGTTCTTC
TRBJ2-1	once	TRBV14	TRBD2	CASSPRLAVGRSYNEQFF	TGTGCCAGCAGCCCAAGGCTAGCGGTAGGGAGATCCTACAATGAGCAGTTCTTC
TRBJ1-4	.	TRBV28	.	CASSLGAPNEKLFF	TGTGCCAGCAGTTTAGGGGCCCCCAATGAAAAACTGTTTTTT
TRBJ1-6	.	TRBV7-2	.	CASSLGRGRNSPLHF	TGTGCCAGCAGCTTAGGGCGAGGGAGAAATTCACCCCTCCACTTT
TRBJ1-2	.	TRBV7-3	.	CASSPRLKGGFLYGYTF	TGTGCCAGCAGCCCGCGTCTTAAGGGAGGATTTTTATATGGCTACACCTTC
TRBJ1-1	.	TRBV28	.	CASKRQPNTEAFF	TGTGCCAGCAAGCGACAGCCGAACACTGAAGCTTTCTTT
TRBJ1-2	.	TRBV5-1	TRBD1	CASSPGTGNGYGYTF	TGCGCCAGCAGCCCGGGGACAGGGAACGGCTATGGCTACACCTTC
TRBJ1-2	.	TRBV19	TRBD1	CASKPGQGDEGYTF	TGTGCCAGTAAACCGGGACAGGGGGACGAAGGCTACACCTTC
TRBJ2-1	.	TRBV6-5	.	CASSYSIQSVDNEQFF	TGTGCCAGCAGTTACTCGATACAGTCAGTAGACAATGAGCAGTTCTTC
TRBJ1-1	.	TRBV27	TRBD1	CASSLSGQGRLVWRESTEAFF	TGTGCCAGCAGTTTATCGGGACAGGGAAGACTAGTTTGGCGGGAGAGCACTGAAGCTTTCTTT
TRBJ1-5	.	TRBV3-1/TRBV3-2	.	CASSLDIDQPQHF	TGTGCCAGCAGCCTGGACATAGATCAGCCCCAGCATTTT
TRBJ1-2	.	TRBV27	.	CASSLNHRFYYGYTF	TGTGCCAGCAGTTTAAATCACAGGTTCTACTATGGCTACACCTTC
TRBJ2-2	.	TRBV11-2	TRBD1	CASSLGHRGTGELFF	TGTGCCAGCAGCTTAGGCCACAGGGGCACCGGGGAGCTGTTTTTT
TRBJ2-5	.	TRBV6-2/TRBV6-3	TRBD2	CASSPGLAGSETQYF	TGTGCCAGCAGCCCCGGACTAGCGGGATCAGAGACCCAGTACTTC
TRBJ1-1	.	TRBV27	.	CASSLKETNTEAFF	TGTGCCAGCAGTTTGAAGGAGACCAACACTGAAGCTTTCTTT
TRBJ1-2	.	TRBV18	TRBD1	CASSPDRGPGYTF	TGTGCCAGCTCACCGGACAGGGGGCCTGGCTACACCTTC
TRBJ2-3	.	TRBV2	TRBD1	CASSRSGTGAFADTQYF	TGTGCCAGCAGCCGATCCGGGACAGGGGCTTTTGCAGATACGCAGTATTTT
TRBJ2-2	.	TRBV3-1/TRBV3-2	TRBD2	CASSRREADTGELFF	TGTGCCAGCAGCCGGCGGGAGGCTGACACCGGGGAGCTGTTTTTT
TRBJ2-3	.	TRBV28	.	CASTSNDRTSTDTQYF	TGTGCCAGCACCTCGAATGACAGAACCAGCACAGATACGCAGTATTTT
TRBJ1-1	.	TRBV3-1/TRBV3-2	TRBD1	CASSQGQGRAEAFF	TGTGCCAGCAGCCAAGGACAGGGTCGGGCTGAAGCTTTCTTT
TRBJ2-2	few	TRBV28	TRBD2	CASSQTSGRGAGELFF	TGTGCCAGCAGTCAGACTAGCGGGAGAGGGGCCGGGGAGCTGTTTTTT
TRBJ2-1	once	TRBV5-1	.	CASSLGLVINEQFF	TGCGCCAGCAGCTTGGGACTAGTAATCAATGAGCAGTTCTTC
TRBJ2-4	.	TRBV27	TRBD1	CASSLFTGGTKNIQYF	TGTGCCAGCAGTTTATTTACAGGGGGAACCAAAAACATTCAGTACTTC
TRBJ2-7	.	TRBV7-2	TRBD1	CASSPGRDSSYEQYF	TGTGCCAGCAGCCCCGGCCGGGACAGCTCCTACGAGCAGTACTTC
TRBJ2-7	.	TRBV19	.	CASSRLTGREQYF	TGTGCCAGTAGCCGGTTGACAGGGAGGGAGCAGTACTTC
TRBJ1-1	.	TRBV29-1	.	CSVGSQRTAGHTEAFF	TGCAGCGTTGGCAGTCAAAGAACAGCCGGTCACACTGAAGCTTTCTTT
TRBJ2-7	.	TRBV11-2	TRBD1	CASSFSESTGREQYF	TGTGCCAGCAGCTTTTCGGAATCGACAGGGCGGGAGCAGTACTTC
TRBJ2-1	.	TRBV10-2	.	CASSESSRGNNEQFF	TGCGCCAGCAGTGAGTCGAGCAGGGGCAATAATGAGCAGTTCTTC
TRBJ2-3	.	TRBV2	.	CASSDVADTQYF	TGTGCCAGCAGTGATGTCGCAGATACGCAGTATTTT
TRBJ1-1	.	TRBV6-2/TRBV6-3	.	CASSYSSVYTEAFF	TGTGCCAGCAGTTACTCGTCTGTTTACACTGAAGCTTTCTTT
TRBJ2-7	.	TRBV11-2	TRBD1	CASSRAGTGDYEQYF	TGTGCCAGCAGCCGGGCCGGGACAGGGGATTACGAGCAGTACTTC
TRBJ1-6	.	TRBV6-6	.	CASSYGRVPLNSPLHF	TGTGCCAGCAGTTACGGCAGGGTGCCATTGAATTCACCCCTCCACTTT
TRBJ1-6	.	TRBV4-1	.	CASSQDTVVSYNSPLHF	TGCGCCAGCAGCCAAGACACTGTTGTATCCTATAATTCACCCCTCCACTTT
TRBJ1-6	.	TRBV5-4	TRBD1	CATRPGQASPLHF	TGTGCCACTAGACCGGGACAGGCGTCACCCCTCCACTTT
TRBJ2-1	.	TRBV27	.	CASSLSLVAEQFF	TGTGCCAGCAGTTTATCGTTAGTTGCTGAGCAGTTCTTC
TRBJ2-1	.	TRBV19	.	CASSTLPTASYNEQFF	TGTGCCAGTAGTACCCTACCGACAGCTTCCTACAATGAGCAGTTCTTC
TRBJ2-1	.	TRBV5-5	TRBD2	CASSAPRGRVLAGSYNEQFF	TGTGCCAGCAGCGCGCCCCGGGGCAGGGTACTAGCGGGATCCTACAATGAGCAGTTCTTC
TRBJ1-2	.	TRBV5-5	.	CASTLGGGYTF	TGTGCCAGCACCCTGGGGGGAGGCTACACCTTC
TRBJ2-2	.	TRBV5-1	TRBD1	CASSLAPTGDGGELFF	TGCGCCAGCAGCTTGGCCCCGACAGGGGATGGCGGGGAGCTGTTTTTT
TRBJ2-2	.	TRBV5-1	TRBD2	CASSSLTGLQTGELFF	TGCGCCAGCAGCTCCCTAACGGGACTACAAACCGGGGAGCTGTTTTTT
TRBJ2-1	.	TRBV11-2	TRBD2	CASSLAGGGNNEQFF	TGTGCCAGCAGCTTAGCGGGAGGCGGGAACAATGAGCAGTTCTTC
TRBJ2-1	.	TRBV5-8	.	CASSLAIRGIAPYNEQFF	TGTGCCAGCAGCTTGGCCATAAGAGGGATAGCACCCTACAATGAGCAGTTCTTC
TRBJ2-1	once	TRBV6-4	.	CASRKLVGEQFF	TGTGCCAGCAGAAAGCTAGTAGGTGAGCAGTTCTTC
TRBJ1-2	.	TRBV5-1	TRBD1	CASSSGQGAWDYGYTF	TGCGCCAGCAGCTCGGGACAGGGGGCGTGGGACTATGGCTACACCTTC
TRBJ2-5	.	TRBV5-1	TRBD2	CASSTSSGNQETQYF	TGCGCCAGCAGCACCTCTAGCGGGAATCAGGAGACCCAGTACTTC
TRBJ2-5	.	TRBV7-2	.	CASSSGLSVTETQYF	TGTGCCAGCAGCTCGGGACTTTCAGTAACAGAGACCCAGTACTTC
TRBJ2-2	.	TRBV6-6	TRBD2	CASSPIGLAGGGDGELFF	TGTGCCAGCAGTCCCATAGGACTAGCGGGAGGTGGAGACGGGGAGCTGTTTTTT
TRBJ2-1	once	TRBV2	TRBD2	CASMGGGPRYNEQFF	TGTGCCAGCATGGGGGGAGGGCCCAGGTACAATGAGCAGTTCTTC
TRBJ1-6	.	TRBV30	TRBD1	CAWSAGGLYNSPLHF	TGTGCCTGGAGTGCAGGGGGTCTCTATAATTCACCCCTCCACTTT
TRBJ1-5	.	TRBV30	TRBD1	CAWSEGTATNQPQHF	TGTGCCTGGAGTGAAGGGACAGCCACCAATCAGCCCCAGCATTTT